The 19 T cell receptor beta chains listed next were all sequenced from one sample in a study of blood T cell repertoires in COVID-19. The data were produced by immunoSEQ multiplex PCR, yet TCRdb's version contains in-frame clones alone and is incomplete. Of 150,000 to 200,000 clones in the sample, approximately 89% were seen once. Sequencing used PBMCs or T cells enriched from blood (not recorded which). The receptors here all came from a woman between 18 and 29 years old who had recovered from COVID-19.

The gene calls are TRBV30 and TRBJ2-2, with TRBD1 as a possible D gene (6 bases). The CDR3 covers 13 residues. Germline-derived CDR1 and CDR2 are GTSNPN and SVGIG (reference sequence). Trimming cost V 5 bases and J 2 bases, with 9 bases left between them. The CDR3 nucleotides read TGTGCCTGGGGACAGATCAACACCGGGGAGCTGTTTTTT. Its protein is CAWGQINTGELFF.

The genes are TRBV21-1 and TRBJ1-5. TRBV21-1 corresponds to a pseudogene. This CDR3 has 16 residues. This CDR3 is CASSKDEALGNQPQHF. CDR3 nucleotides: TGTGCCAGCAGCAAAGATGAGGCCCTGGGCAATCAGCCCCAGCATTTT.

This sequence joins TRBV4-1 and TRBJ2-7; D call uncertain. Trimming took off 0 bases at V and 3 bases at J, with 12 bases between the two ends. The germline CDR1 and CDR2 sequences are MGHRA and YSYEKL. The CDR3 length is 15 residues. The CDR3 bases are TGCGCCAGCAGCCAAGAAGGTGCCCGGGTCTACGAGCAGTACTTC. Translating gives CASSQEGARVYEQYF.

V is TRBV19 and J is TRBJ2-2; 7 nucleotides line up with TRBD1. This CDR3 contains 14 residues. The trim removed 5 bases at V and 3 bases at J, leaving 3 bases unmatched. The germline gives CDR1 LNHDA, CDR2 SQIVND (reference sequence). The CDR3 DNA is TGTGCCAGTAGTGGTACAGGGGACACCGGGGAGCTGTTTTTT. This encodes CASSGTGDTGELFF.

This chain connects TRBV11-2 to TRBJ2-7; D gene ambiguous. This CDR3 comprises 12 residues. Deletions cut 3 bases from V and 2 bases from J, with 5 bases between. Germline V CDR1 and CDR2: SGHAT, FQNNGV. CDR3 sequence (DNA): TGTGCCAGCAGCTTCCTCCCCTACGAGCAGTACTTC. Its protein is CASSFLPYEQYF.

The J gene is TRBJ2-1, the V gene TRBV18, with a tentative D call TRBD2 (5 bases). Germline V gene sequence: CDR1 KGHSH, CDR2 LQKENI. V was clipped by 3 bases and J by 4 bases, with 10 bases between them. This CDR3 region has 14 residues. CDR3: CASSPRDYYNEQFF. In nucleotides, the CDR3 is TGTGCCAGCTCACCTCGAGACTATTACAATGAGCAGTTCTTC.

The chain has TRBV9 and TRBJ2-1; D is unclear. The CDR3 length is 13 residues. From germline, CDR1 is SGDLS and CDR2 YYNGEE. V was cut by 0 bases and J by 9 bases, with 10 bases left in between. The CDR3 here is CASSVVLASEQFF. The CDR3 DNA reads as TGTGCCAGCAGCGTAGTATTGGCTTCTGAGCAGTTCTTC.

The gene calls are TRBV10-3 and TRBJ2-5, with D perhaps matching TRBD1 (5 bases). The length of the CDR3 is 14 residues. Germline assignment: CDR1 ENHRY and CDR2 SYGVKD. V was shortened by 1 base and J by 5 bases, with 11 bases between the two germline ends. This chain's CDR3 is CAISEFWGRETQYF. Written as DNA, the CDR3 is TGTGCCATCAGTGAGTTCTGGGGCAGGGAGACCCAGTACTTC.

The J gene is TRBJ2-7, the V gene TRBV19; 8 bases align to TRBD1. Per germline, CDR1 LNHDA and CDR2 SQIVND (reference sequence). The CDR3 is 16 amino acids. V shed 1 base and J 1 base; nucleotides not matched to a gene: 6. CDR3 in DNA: TGTGCCAGTAGTATAGTCTCCGGGACAGGTTCCTACGAGCAGTACTTC. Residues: CASSIVSGTGSYEQYF.

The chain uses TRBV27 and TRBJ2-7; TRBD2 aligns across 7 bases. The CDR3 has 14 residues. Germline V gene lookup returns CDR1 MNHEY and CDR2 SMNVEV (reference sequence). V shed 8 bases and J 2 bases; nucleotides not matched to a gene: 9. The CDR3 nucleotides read TGTGCCAGCTCTTTGGCTAGCGGACCCTACGAGCAGTACTTC. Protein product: CASSLASGPYEQYF.

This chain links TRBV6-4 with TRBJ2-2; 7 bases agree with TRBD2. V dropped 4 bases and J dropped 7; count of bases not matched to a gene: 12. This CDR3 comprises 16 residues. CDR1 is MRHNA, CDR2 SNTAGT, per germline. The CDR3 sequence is CASSGSAGDEHGELFF. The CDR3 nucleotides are TGTGCCAGCAGTGGGTCCGCGGGAGATGAACACGGGGAGCTGTTTTTT.

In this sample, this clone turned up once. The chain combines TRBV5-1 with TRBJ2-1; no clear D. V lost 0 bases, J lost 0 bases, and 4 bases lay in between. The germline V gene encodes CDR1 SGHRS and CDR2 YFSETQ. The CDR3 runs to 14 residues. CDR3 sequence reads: CASSLVSSYNEQFF. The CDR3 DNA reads TGCGCCAGCAGCTTGGTTAGCTCCTACAATGAGCAGTTCTTC.

Here the CDR3 DNA reads TGTCTCTCAGCGGGAGGGCCGGGGGAGCAGTACTTC. Translating it yields CLSAGGPGEQYF. V gene TRBV28 combines with J gene TRBJ2-7; the match to TRBD2 covers 10 bases. This CDR3 contains 12 residues. The germline V gene encodes CDR1 MDHEN and CDR2 SYDVKM. The full variable domain, its missing parts supplied by reference TRBV28 and TRBJ2-7, is DVKVTQSSRYLVKRTGEKVFLECVQDMDHENMFWYRQDPGLGLRLIYFSYDVKMKEKGDIPEGYSVSREKKERFSLILESASTNQTSMYLCLSAGGPGEQYFGPGTRLTVT.

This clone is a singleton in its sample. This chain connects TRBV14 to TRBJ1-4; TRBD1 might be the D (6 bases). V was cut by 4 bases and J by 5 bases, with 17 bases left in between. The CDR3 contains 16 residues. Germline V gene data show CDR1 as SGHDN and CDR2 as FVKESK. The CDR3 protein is CASSRDHRVINEKLFF. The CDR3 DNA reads TGTGCCAGCAGCCGAGACCACAGGGTAATAAATGAAAAACTGTTTTTT.

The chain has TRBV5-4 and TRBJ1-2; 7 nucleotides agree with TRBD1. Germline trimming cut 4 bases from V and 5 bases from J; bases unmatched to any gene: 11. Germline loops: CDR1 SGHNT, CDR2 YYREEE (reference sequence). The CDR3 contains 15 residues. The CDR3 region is CASSPRQTGEYGYTF. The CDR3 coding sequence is TGTGCCAGCAGCCCCCGCCAAACAGGGGAGTATGGCTACACCTTC.

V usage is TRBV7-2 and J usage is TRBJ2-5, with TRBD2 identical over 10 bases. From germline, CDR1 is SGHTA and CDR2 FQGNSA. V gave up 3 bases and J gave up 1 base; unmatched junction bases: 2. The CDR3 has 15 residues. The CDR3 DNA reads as TGTGCCAGCAGCTTGACTAGCGGGCTCCAAGAGACCCAGTACTTC. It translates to CASSLTSGLQETQYF.

CDR3 nucleotide sequence: TGTGCCAGCAGTCACCGGTTTAACGAGCAGTACTTC. It specifies CASSHRFNEQYF. This chain connects TRBV6-2 or TRBV6-3 to TRBJ2-7; D call uncertain. Germline V gene sequence: CDR1 MNHEY, CDR2 SVGEGT. The CDR3 spans 12 residues. V lost 5 bases, J lost 5 bases, and 10 bases lay in between.

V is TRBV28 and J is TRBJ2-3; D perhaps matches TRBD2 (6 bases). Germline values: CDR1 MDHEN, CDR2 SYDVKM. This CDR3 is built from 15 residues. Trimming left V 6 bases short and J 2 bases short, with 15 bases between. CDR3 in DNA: TGTGCCAGCAGAAGTTTAGGAGGGGCCACAGATACGCAGTATTTT. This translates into CASRSLGGATDTQYF.

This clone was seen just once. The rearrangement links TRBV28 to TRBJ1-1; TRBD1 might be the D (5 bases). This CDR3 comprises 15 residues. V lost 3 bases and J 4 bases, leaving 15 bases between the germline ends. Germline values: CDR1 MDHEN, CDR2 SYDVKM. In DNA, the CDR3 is TGTGCCAGCAGTTTTAGGGGACTTCGTGCCACTGAAGCTTTCTTT. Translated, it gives CASSFRGLRATEAFF.